This TCR beta chain emerged from a study of Graves' ophthalmopathy and Graves' hyperthyroidism. Regarding the study as a whole: Ophthalmopathy progression prediction by the model yielded a sensitivity of about 71% and a specificity of about 72%.

RNA transcripts were the source from which TCR beta CDR3 regions were amplified. RT-PCR in the first round used HTBI primers; a second-round multiplex PCR followed. One entry per CDR3 protein results from TCRdb running MiXCR on the multiplex PCR reads. The table lists about 240,000 distinct CDR3 sequences, about 47% of them singletons. V was trimmed by 4 bases and J by 0 bases, leaving 15 bases between them. The germline V gene has CDR1 LNHDA and CDR2 SQIVND (reference sequence). This CDR3 has 16 amino acids. This clonotype has a handful of counts. Antigen unknown. Each donor who had ophthalmopathy showed moderate-to-severe activity, a CAS of ≥3, a NOSPECS of ≥4, and a duration under 3 months. Patients were excluded if they had other autoimmune diseases or uncontrolled infections, and likewise if pregnancy or lactation applied. The starting material, approximately 9.7 ml of fresh peripheral blood, provided the PBMCs.

What was sequenced was peripheral blood. The genes are TRBV19 and TRBJ1-1; D call uncertain. The TCR was taken from an adult man with Graves' ophthalmopathy. The CDR3 sequence: CASSRRTGSMNTEAFF. CDR3 nucleotides: TGTGCCAGTAGTAGGCGGACGGGGAGCATGAACACTGAAGCTTTCTTT.